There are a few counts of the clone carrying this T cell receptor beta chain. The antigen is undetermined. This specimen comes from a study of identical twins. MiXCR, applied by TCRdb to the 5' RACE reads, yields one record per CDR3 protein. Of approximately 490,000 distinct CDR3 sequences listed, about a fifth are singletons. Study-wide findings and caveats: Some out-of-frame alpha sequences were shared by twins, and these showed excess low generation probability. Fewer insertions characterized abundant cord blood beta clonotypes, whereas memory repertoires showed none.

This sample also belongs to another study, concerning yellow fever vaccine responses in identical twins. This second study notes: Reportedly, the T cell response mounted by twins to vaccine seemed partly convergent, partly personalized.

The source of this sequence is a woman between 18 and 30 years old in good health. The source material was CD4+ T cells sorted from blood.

The DNA of the CDR3 is TGTGCCAGCAGTTTAATAACGATGAACACTGAAGCTTTCTTT. Translating it yields CASSLITMNTEAFF. The chain recombines TRBV28 with TRBJ1-1; D is uncertain. Per germline, CDR1 MDHEN and CDR2 SYDVKM. The CDR3 runs to 14 residues. V lost 2 bases and J 0 bases, leaving 7 bases between the germline ends.